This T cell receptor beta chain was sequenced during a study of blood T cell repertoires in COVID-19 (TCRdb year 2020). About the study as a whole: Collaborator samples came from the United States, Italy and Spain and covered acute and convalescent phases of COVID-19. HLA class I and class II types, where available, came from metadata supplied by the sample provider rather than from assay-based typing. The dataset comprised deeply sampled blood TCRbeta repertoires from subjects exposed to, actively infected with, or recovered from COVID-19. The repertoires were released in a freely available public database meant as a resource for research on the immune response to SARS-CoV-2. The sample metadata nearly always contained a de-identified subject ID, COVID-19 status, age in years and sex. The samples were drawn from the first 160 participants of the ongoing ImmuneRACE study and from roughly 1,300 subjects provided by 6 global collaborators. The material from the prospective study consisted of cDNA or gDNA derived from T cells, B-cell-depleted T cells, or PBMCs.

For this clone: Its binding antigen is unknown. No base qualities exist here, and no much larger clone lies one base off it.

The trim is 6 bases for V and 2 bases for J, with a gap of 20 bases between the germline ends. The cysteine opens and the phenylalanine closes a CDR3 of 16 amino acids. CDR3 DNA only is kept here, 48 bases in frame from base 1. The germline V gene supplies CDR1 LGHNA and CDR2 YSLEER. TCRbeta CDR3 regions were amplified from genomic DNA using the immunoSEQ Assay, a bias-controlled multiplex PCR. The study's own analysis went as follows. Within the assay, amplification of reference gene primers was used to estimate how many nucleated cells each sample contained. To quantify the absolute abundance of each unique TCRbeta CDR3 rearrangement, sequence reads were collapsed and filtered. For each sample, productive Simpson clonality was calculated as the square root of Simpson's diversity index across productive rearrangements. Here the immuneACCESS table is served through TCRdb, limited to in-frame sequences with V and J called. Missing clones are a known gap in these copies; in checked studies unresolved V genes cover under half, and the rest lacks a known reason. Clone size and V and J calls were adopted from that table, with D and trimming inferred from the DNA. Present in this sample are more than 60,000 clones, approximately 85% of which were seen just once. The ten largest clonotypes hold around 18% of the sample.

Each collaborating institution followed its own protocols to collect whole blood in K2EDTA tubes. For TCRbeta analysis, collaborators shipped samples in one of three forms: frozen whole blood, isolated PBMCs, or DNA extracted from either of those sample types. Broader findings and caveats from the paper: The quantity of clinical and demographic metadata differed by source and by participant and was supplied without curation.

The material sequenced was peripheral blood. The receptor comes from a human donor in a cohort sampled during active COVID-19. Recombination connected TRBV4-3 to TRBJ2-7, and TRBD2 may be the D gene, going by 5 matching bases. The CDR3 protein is CASSRGGRLVPYEQYF. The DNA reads TGCGCCAGCAGTAGAGGAGGTCGGCTAGTCCCCTACGAGCAGTACTTC.